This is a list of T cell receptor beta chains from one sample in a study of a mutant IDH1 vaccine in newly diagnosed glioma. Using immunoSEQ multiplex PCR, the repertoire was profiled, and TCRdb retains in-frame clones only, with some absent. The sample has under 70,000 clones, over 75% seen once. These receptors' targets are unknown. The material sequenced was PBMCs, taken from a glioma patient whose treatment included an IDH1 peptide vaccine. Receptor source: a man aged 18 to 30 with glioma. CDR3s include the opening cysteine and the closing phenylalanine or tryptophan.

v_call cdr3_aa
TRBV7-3 CASSWWTDIDYGYTF
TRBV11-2 CASSLSVQNIQYF
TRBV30 CAWSPDLTSNEKLFF
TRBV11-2 CAGRGGGTDTQYF
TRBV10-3 CAISEGAVTSTEAFF
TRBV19 CASSNTGSDTQYF
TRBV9 CASSVATGTAYGYTF
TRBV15 CATSRSKGTAPQETQYF
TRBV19 CASSEQLHSYNEQFF
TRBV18 CASSKVAGEETQYF
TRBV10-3 CAISESGGAYSNQPQHF
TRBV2 CASSIPGANSPLHF
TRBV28 CASSALSGNTIYF
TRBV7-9 CASSLAGPLTGAGELFF
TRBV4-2 CASSQLRAGGDLTSADTQYF
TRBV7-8 CASSTRVLSREQFF
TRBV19 CASRPPGYYEQYF
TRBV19 CASSLYGDTTYEQYF
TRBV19 CASSQQISSYEQYF
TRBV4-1 CASSQDGDSSYNEQFF
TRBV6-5 CASSLGLARGDEAFF
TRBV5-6 CASSLTGGRDTQYF
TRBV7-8 CASSLSGVNYEQYF
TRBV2 CASSLTGGANEQFF
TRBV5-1 CASRPPGGKPNEQFF
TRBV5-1 CASSDGTPANEQFF
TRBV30 CAWSIGGSGNTIYF
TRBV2 CASRETTGYGYTF
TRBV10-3 CAIRTESSYNEQFF
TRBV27 CASSSGATTSYEQYF
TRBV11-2 CASSLAPGPGDTQYF
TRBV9 CASSADRTNQPQHF
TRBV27 CASSFGDRPTDEQYF
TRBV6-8 CASSYLNYRGEANYGYTF
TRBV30 CAWSVRRTKQYF
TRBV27 CASSPLQGLGSYEQYF
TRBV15 CATSREGRSSLREKLFF
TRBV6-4 CASSDSTAGWSPLHF
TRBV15 CATSRQAATNTGELFF
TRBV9 CASSVVGESYEQYF
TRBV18 CASSPTVLQPQHF
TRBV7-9 CASSPDPGGNYGYTF
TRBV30 CAWRGPFGAYPWPDTQYF
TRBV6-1 CASNDRGGNQPQHF
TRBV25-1 CASSDPRRGMNTEAFF
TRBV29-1 CSVERRVGYEQYF
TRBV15 CATSPDRGNQPQHF
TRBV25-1 CASSYLSYEQYF
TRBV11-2 CASSLTGGLSYEQYF
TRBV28 CASLNRRRGGNTEAFF
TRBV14 CASSQDVRGYSYNEQFF
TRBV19 CASTDTEGNEQFF
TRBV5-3 CARSAIWDNRLHYGYTF
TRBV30 CAWEVTDTQYF
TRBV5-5 CASSFLSEAFF
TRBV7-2 CASRPTGLPNEKLFF
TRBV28 CASSTAGGKLFF
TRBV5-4 CASSLGKQGWSWTEAFF